The 8 T cell receptor beta chains below all came from one sample that was sequenced in a study of blood T cell repertoires in COVID-19. Profiling relied on immunoSEQ multiplex PCR, and the TCRdb table lists in-frame clones only, not all of them. This table has hundreds of thousands of clones, just under 85% appearing once. The sample taken for sequencing was peripheral blood. All receptors come from a woman aged 80 or over with acute or convalescent COVID-19.

This clone was found a few times. The rearrangement links TRBV19 to TRBJ1-2, with a weak D call TRBD1 (6 bases). Germline values: CDR1 LNHDA, CDR2 SQIVND (reference sequence). V was trimmed by 8 bases and J by 1 base, leaving 20 bases between them. The length of the CDR3 is 16 residues. CDR3 nucleotide sequence: TGTGCCAGTGTCGGGCCAGGGGCCTTTTTTAACTATGGCTACACCTTC. It codes for CASVGPGAFFNYGYTF.

DNA of the CDR3: TGTGCCAGCAGCTTGATGCAGGGAGGGAGAGGCAACACTGAAGCTTTCTTT. Translation gives CASSLMQGGRGNTEAFF. The chain has TRBV7-2 and TRBJ1-1, with D possibly matching TRBD1 (5 bases). Germline V gene sequence: CDR1 SGHTA, CDR2 FQGNSA. The CDR3 runs 17 residues. Trimming shortened V by 3 bases and J by 2 bases, and 19 bases separated the two germline ends.

The V and J genes are TRBV7-3 and TRBJ2-2; 8 bases fit TRBD1. V lost 3 bases, J lost 5 bases, and 5 bases stayed unmatched. Germline V gene data show CDR1 as SGHTA and CDR2 as FQGTGA. The CDR3 contains 15 residues. CDR3 amino acids: CASSLRTGQTGELFF. DNA of the CDR3: TGTGCCAGCAGCTTGAGGACAGGGCAAACCGGGGAGCTGTTTTTT.

The genes are TRBV5-1 and TRBJ2-4; a weak D match, TRBD2 (6 bases). This CDR3 is 17 amino acids long. V was trimmed by 0 bases and J by 3 bases, leaving 16 bases between them. Germline V lookup: CDR1 SGHRS, CDR2 YFSETQ. The chain's CDR3 is CASSLDGTGVGKNIQYF. The CDR3, as DNA: TGCGCCAGCAGCTTGGATGGGACGGGGGTTGGCAAAAACATTCAGTACTTC.

V and J are TRBV4-3 and TRBJ2-3; D ambiguous. Trimming removed 0 bases at V and 5 bases at J, with 6 bases between. This CDR3 region has 13 residues. Germline CDR1 is LGHNA and CDR2 is YSLEER. The CDR3: CASSQEAVDTQYF. The CDR3 nucleotides are TGCGCCAGCAGCCAAGAGGCGGTAGATACGCAGTATTTT.

This rearrangement joins TRBV5-5 to TRBJ1-6, with TRBD1 as a possible D gene (6 bases). Trimming took off 3 bases at V and 4 bases at J, with 11 bases between the two ends. Germline assignment: CDR1 SGHKS and CDR2 YYEKEE (reference sequence). The CDR3 runs 15 residues. CDR3 in DNA: TGTGCCAGCAGCTCCGGGGGGGCGTATAATTCACCCCTCCACTTT. This sequence encodes CASSSGGAYNSPLHF.

V usage is TRBV27 and J usage is TRBJ2-1; 7 nucleotides agree with TRBD1. Losses at the gene ends were 5 bases for V and 3 bases for J; bases not matched to a gene: 10. Germline loops: CDR1 MNHEY, CDR2 SMNVEV (reference sequence). This CDR3 comprises 16 residues. This CDR3 reads CASSPHMGQLYNEQFF. CDR3 coding DNA: TGTGCCAGCAGTCCGCATATGGGACAGCTCTACAATGAGCAGTTCTTC.

V and J are TRBV7-9 and TRBJ1-1, with TRBD1 matching over 11 bases. Germline CDR1 is SEHNR and CDR2 is FQNEAQ (reference sequence). The V gene end was trimmed by 1 base and the J gene end by 7 bases; junction bases not matched to a gene: 2. CDR3 length equals 14 residues. CDR3 coding DNA: TGTGCCAGCAGCTTAGGGACAGGGGGCGATGAAGCTTTCTTT. It codes for CASSLGTGGDEAFF.